The 29 T cell receptor beta chains presented below share a single source sample, sequenced in a study of blood T cell repertoires in COVID-19. Only in-frame clones appear in the TCRdb table, and some are missing; sequencing was by immunoSEQ multiplex PCR. The sample records just over 300,000 clones, nearly 90% being singletons. The sample consisted of peripheral blood. The receptor source for this set is a woman in her twenties or thirties with COVID-19, enrolled during active disease.

The chain carries TRBV3-1 (or the pseudogene TRBV3-2) and TRBJ1-2; 10 bases map to TRBD1. The germline gives CDR1 LGHDT, CDR2 YNNKEL (reference sequence). The CDR3 has 15 amino acids. The J segment lost 4 bases and the V segment lost 1 base, leaving 3 bases of the junction unmatched. The CDR3: CASSQGGTGVYGYTF. CDR3 DNA: TGTGCCAGCAGCCAAGGTGGGACAGGGGTCTATGGCTACACCTTC.

This clone came up once. The rearrangement joins TRBV5-1 to TRBJ1-2; the match to TRBD1 covers 7 bases. V shed 5 bases and J 3 bases; nucleotides not matched to a gene: 4. Germline assignment: CDR1 SGHRS and CDR2 YFSETQ. The CDR3 runs to 13 residues. The CDR3 loop is CASRDGTDYGYTF. In DNA form, the CDR3 reads TGCGCCAGCAGAGACGGGACAGACTATGGCTACACCTTC.

The chain has TRBV30 and TRBJ2-5, with 9 bases lining up with TRBD1. Germline CDR1 GTSNPN, CDR2 SVGIG (reference sequence). V dropped 3 bases and J dropped 5; count of bases not matched to a gene: 10. The CDR3 sequence is 15 residues long. The CDR3 DNA sequence: TGTGCCTGGAGGAAACAGGGGGCCGTACCGGAGACCCAGTACTTC. This encodes CAWRKQGAVPETQYF.

This chain uses TRBV28 with TRBJ2-5; D might be TRBD1 (5 bases). The V end lost 6 bases, the J end lost 2 bases, and 10 bases lay between the germline ends. The CDR3 is made up of 13 amino acids. CDR1 and CDR2 (germline): MDHEN, SYDVKM. CDR3 in amino acids: CASRGLIQETQYF. DNA of the CDR3: TGTGCCAGCAGGGGGCTGATTCAAGAGACCCAGTACTTC.

The gene calls are TRBV6-4 and TRBJ2-7; a possible D gene is TRBD2 (6 bases). The CDR3 is made up of 18 amino acids. CDR1 is MRHNA, CDR2 SNTAGT, per germline. The germline V and J ends were trimmed by 0 bases and 3 bases, with 21 bases remaining between them. Here the CDR3 reads CASSDSLLSGLTNYEQYV. The CDR3 DNA reads as TGTGCCAGCAGTGACTCCTTACTGAGCGGGCTGACCAACTACGAGCAGTACGTC.

The rearrangement uses TRBV9 and TRBJ2-6; D is perhaps TRBD1 (5 bases). Germline assignment: CDR1 SGDLS and CDR2 YYNGEE. The CDR3 loop spans 16 amino acids. V dropped 3 bases and J dropped 0 bases, with 10 bases sitting between them. Written as DNA, the CDR3 is TGTGCCAGCAGCGGGGGCGGCAGCTCTGGGGCCAACGTCCTGACTTTC. It codes for CASSGGGSSGANVLTF.

CDR3 in amino acids: CASSLAGRGLGSGYTF. The CDR3 DNA is TGTGCCAGCAGCTTAGCGGGCAGGGGGCTTGGGAGTGGCTACACCTTC. The V call is TRBV7-9, the J call TRBJ1-2, with 8 bases lining up with TRBD1. The length of the CDR3 is 16 residues. V lost 0 bases, J lost 7 bases, and 10 bases stayed unmatched. The germline gives CDR1 SEHNR, CDR2 FQNEAQ (reference sequence).

The rearrangement joins TRBV30 to TRBJ1-2, with 7 bases identical to TRBD1. Unmatched junction bases numbered 3, after V lost 3 bases and J lost 2 bases. Germline assignment: CDR1 GTSNPN and CDR2 SVGIG (reference sequence). CDR3 length: 13 residues. CDR3 coding DNA: TGTGCCTGGAGGGCGACAGGGAACTATGGCTACACCTTC. This codes for CAWRATGNYGYTF.

The J gene is TRBJ1-2, the V gene TRBV5-4, with TRBD1 identical over 7 bases. Germline CDR1 SGHNT, CDR2 YYREEE (reference sequence). V trimming: 4 bases; J trimming: 12 bases; junction bases outside the gene matches: 12. The CDR3 covers 13 residues. The CDR3 DNA follows: TGTGCCAGCAGCCGCCCCGGACAGGCGGCACACACCTTC. Translated, it gives CASSRPGQAAHTF.

The rearrangement joins TRBV5-4 to TRBJ1-4; D might be TRBD1 (5 bases). V was cut by 4 bases and J by 4 bases, with 11 bases left in between. The CDR3 sequence is 14 residues long. In germline, CDR1 is SGHNT, CDR2 YYREEE (reference sequence). The CDR3 sequence: CASSHGGNNEKLFF. CDR3 DNA sequence: TGTGCCAGCAGCCACGGGGGTAATAATGAAAAACTGTTTTTT. Based on the CDR3 plus reference TRBV5-4 and TRBJ1-4, the full variable domain is ETGVTQSPTHLIKTRGQQVTLRCSSQSGHNTVSWYQQALGQGPQFIFQYYREEENGRGNFPPRFSGLQFPNYSSELNVNALELDDSALYLCASSHGGNNEKLFFGSGTQLSVL.

This sequence joins TRBV3-1 (or the pseudogene TRBV3-2) and TRBJ1-6, with a tentative D call TRBD1 (5 bases). The V gene's germline CDR1 is LGHDT and CDR2 YNNKEL (reference sequence). V was cut by 0 bases and J by 9 bases, with 9 bases left in between. The CDR3 extends over 14 amino acids. As DNA, the CDR3 is TGTGCCAGCAGCCAAGAAGGGGCTGGTTCACCCCTCCACTTT. Its translation is CASSQEGAGSPLHF.

This chain connects TRBV7-6 to TRBJ2-3; D perhaps matches TRBD1 (6 bases). The CDR3 sequence is 15 residues long. The V end was cut by 6 bases, the J end by 3 bases, with 16 bases between. The germline gives CDR1 SGHVS, CDR2 FNYEAQ. CDR3 loop: CASRLTGGGTDTQYF. In DNA form, the CDR3 reads TGTGCCAGCAGGTTAACTGGGGGCGGAACAGATACGCAGTATTTT.

The chain employs TRBV18 and TRBJ1-1; no firm D call. Germline CDR1 KGHSH, CDR2 LQKENI. The V end was cut by 2 bases, the J end by 8 bases, with 18 bases between. This CDR3 region has 15 residues. The CDR3 bases are TGTGCCAGCTCACCATTCGGCGGGCCCAGAAACGAAGCTTTCTTT. Its protein is CASSPFGGPRNEAFF.

The CDR3 DNA sequence: TGTGCCAGCAGCACCGGAGGCAGTGGGAATTCACCCCTCCACTTT. It yields the protein CASSTGGSGNSPLHF. The chain uses TRBV21-1 and TRBJ1-6. TRBV21-1 represents a pseudogene. This CDR3 region has 15 residues.

V gene TRBV21-1 combines with J gene TRBJ2-2; the table's D gene call, TRBD1, was not cross checked with the DNA. TRBV21-1 is a documented pseudogene. The CDR3 is made up of 18 amino acids. CDR3 loop: CASSGSHTGSVNTGELFF. The CDR3 nucleotides read TGTGCCAGCAGCGGATCTCATACAGGGTCGGTGAACACCGGGGAGCTGTTTTTT.

This rearrangement joins TRBV12-3 or TRBV12-4 to TRBJ1-2; D unclear. The CDR3 spans 12 residues. Trimming shortened V by 5 bases and J by 13 bases, and 17 bases separated the two germline ends. The CDR3, as DNA: TGTGCCAGCAGTATGGGGAGACCGGGAGGCACCTTC. Translating gives CASSMGRPGGTF.

This chain links TRBV6-1 with TRBJ2-3, with TRBD1 matching over 7 bases. Per germline, CDR1 MNHNS and CDR2 SASEGT. This CDR3 is 15 amino acids long. With V trimmed by 3 bases and J by 0 bases, 3 bases remained unmatched. The CDR3 sequence is CASSDKGASTDTQYF. CDR3 DNA sequence: TGTGCCAGCAGTGATAAGGGGGCTAGCACAGATACGCAGTATTTT.

The rearrangement uses TRBV5-1 and TRBJ1-6; 8 bases line up with TRBD1. Germline CDR1 reads SGHRS; CDR2 reads YFSETQ. Unmatched junction bases numbered 7, after V lost 4 bases and J lost 7 bases. The CDR3 spans 15 residues. CDR3 residues: CASSAGDRTNSPLHF. The CDR3 region has the DNA TGCGCCAGCAGCGCGGGGGACAGGACAAATTCACCCCTCCACTTT. The variable domain in full, completed from reference TRBV5-1 and TRBJ1-6, reads KAGVTQTPRYLIKTRGQQVTLSCSPISGHRSVSWYQQTPGQGLQFLFEYFSETQRNKGNFPGRFSGRQFSNSRSEMNVSTLELGDSALYLCASSAGDRTNSPLHFGNGTRLTVT.

The chain joins TRBV7-9 to TRBJ1-1; D possibly corresponds to TRBD1 (6 bases). Germline CDR1 reads SEHNR; CDR2 reads FQNEAQ (reference sequence). V was cut by 1 base and J by 0 bases, with 9 bases left in between. The CDR3 loop spans 15 amino acids. The CDR3 is CASSLVTGLNTEAFF. In DNA, the CDR3 is TGTGCCAGCAGCTTAGTGACAGGATTGAACACTGAAGCTTTCTTT.

This chain connects TRBV6-5 to TRBJ1-2; TRBD1 matches at 10 bases. Trimming at V came to 4 bases and at J to 4 bases, leaving 3 bases not matched to a gene. The CDR3 consists of 14 residues. CDR1 and CDR2 from the germline V gene are MNHEY and SVGAGI. The CDR3 coding sequence is TGTGCCAGCAGTTGGGGACAGGGGAGCTATGGCTACACCTTC. It is translated as CASSWGQGSYGYTF.

This chain uses TRBV5-8 with TRBJ2-1, with TRBD1 as a possible D gene (7 bases). Germline CDR1 and CDR2: SGHTS and YDEGEE. The CDR3 is made up of 17 amino acids. V lost 0 bases and J lost 7, with 20 bases in between. CDR3 bases: TGTGCCAGCAGCTTGGCATCAGAAGGAGGGGGCTGGAATGAGCAGTTCTTC. Amino acid sequence: CASSLASEGGGWNEQFF.

The chain is built from TRBV13 and TRBJ1-1; D might be TRBD1 (6 bases). From germline, CDR1 is PRHDT and CDR2 FYEKMQ (reference sequence). Trimming pared 5 bases from V and 0 bases from J, leaving 10 bases between. CDR3 size: 14 residues. CDR3: CASSQWGLNTEAFF. The CDR3 DNA sequence: TGTGCCAGCAGCCAGTGGGGGCTGAACACTGAAGCTTTCTTT.

This chain uses TRBV27 with TRBJ2-5, with D possibly TRBD2 on 6 matching bases. Per the germline V gene, CDR1 is MNHEY and CDR2 is SMNVEV (reference sequence). V was trimmed by 1 base and J by 5 bases, leaving 14 bases between them. CDR3 length: 15 amino acids. The CDR3 here is CASSLFAGSGETQYF. CDR3 nucleotides: TGTGCCAGCAGTTTATTTGCGGGGTCAGGGGAGACCCAGTACTTC.

The genes are TRBV5-4 and TRBJ2-1; 8 nucleotides line up with TRBD1. Germline loops: CDR1 SGHNT, CDR2 YYREEE (reference sequence). V lost 3 bases, J lost 7 bases, and 18 bases stayed unmatched. This CDR3 region has 18 residues. CDR3 nucleotides: TGTGCCAGCAGCTCGGGCCCCACCGGACAGGGATTGGCAAATGAGCAGTTCTTC. Encoded protein: CASSSGPTGQGLANEQFF.

This sequence joins TRBV2 and TRBJ2-2, with D tentatively TRBD1 (5 bases). The CDR3 is made up of 17 amino acids. The germline V and J ends were trimmed by 6 bases and 5 bases, with 22 bases remaining between them. Germline CDR1 and CDR2: SNHLY and FYNNEI. CDR3 in DNA: TGTGCCAGCAGATCCCGAAGGACAACCGGTGGGACCGGGGAGCTGTTTTTT. Translation gives CASRSRRTTGGTGELFF.

Ten or more counts support this clone. CDR3 in amino acids: CASSITSSATGELFF. In DNA, the CDR3 is TGTGCCAGTAGTATAACCTCGAGTGCCACCGGGGAGCTGTTTTTT. The rearrangement joins TRBV19 to TRBJ2-2, with D unclear. CDR1 LNHDA and CDR2 SQIVND come from the germline V gene (reference sequence). This CDR3 has 15 amino acids. The V and J ends lost 2 bases and 4 bases respectively, with 11 bases between them. Full variable domain (remainder filled in from reference TRBV19 and TRBJ2-2): DGGITQSPKYLFRKEGQNVTLSCEQNLNHDAMYWYRQDPGQGLRLIYYSQIVNDFQKGDIAEGYSVSREKKESFPLTVTSAQKNPTAFYLCASSITSSATGELFFGEGSRLTVL.

V usage is TRBV6-2 or TRBV6-3 and J usage is TRBJ1-2; D not resolved. The germline CDR1 and CDR2 sequences are MNHEY and SVGEGT. The V and J ends lost 6 bases and 5 bases respectively, with 7 bases between them. CDR3 length: 11 residues. CDR3: CASSEEYGYTF. DNA of the CDR3: TGTGCCAGCAGCGAAGAGTATGGCTACACCTTC.

Only one count was recorded for this clone. The chain has TRBV6-4 and TRBJ1-2; TRBD1 might be the D (5 bases). The CDR3 spans 16 residues. V shed 6 bases and J shed 1 base, with 18 bases lying between them. Germline lookup yields CDR1 MRHNA and CDR2 SNTAGT. CDR3 bases: TGTGCCAGCAGCCGTTCCCCGACAGAGAATAACTATGGCTACACCTTC. Amino acids: CASSRSPTENNYGYTF.

This chain uses TRBV6-5 with TRBJ2-7, with D perhaps matching TRBD2 (6 bases). In germline, CDR1 is MNHEY, CDR2 SVGAGI. V was cut by 3 bases and J by 2 bases, with 14 bases left in between. CDR3 size: 15 residues. CDR3 nucleotide sequence: TGTGCCAGCAGTTATGCGGGGAGTGGAACCTACGAGCAGTACGTC. Encoded protein: CASSYAGSGTYEQYV.